These T cell receptor beta chains were read from a single sample in a study of blood T cell repertoires in COVID-19. Sequenced by immunoSEQ multiplex PCR; TCRdb stores in-frame clones only, minus some. The sample lists about 330,000 clones, 87% seen once, with about 0.93% in the top ten. Sequenced material: PBMCs or T cells enriched from blood (not recorded which). The receptor set was obtained from a woman in her thirties who had recovered from COVID-19. The CDR3 runs from the conserved cysteine through the conserved F or W. The D gene is left open where the match is weak. Size tells how often a clone was seen (once, few, many) or the class of an expanded clone, and some rows leave it out.

D	V	size	J	CDR3	DNA
TRBD2	TRBV2	NA	TRBJ2-2	CASRGLAVSTGELFF	TGTGCCAGCAGGGGACTAGCGGTTAGCACCGGGGAGCTGTTTTTT
NA	TRBV19	NA	TRBJ2-7	CASSRDSNYEQYF	TGTGCCAGTAGTCGGGACTCCAACTACGAGCAGTACTTC
NA	TRBV27	NA	TRBJ2-7	CASSLPGGEQYF	TGTGCCAGCTCATTACCCGGGGGAGAGCAGTACTTC
TRBD1	TRBV11-2	once	TRBJ2-7	CASSPGQVPDEYF	TGTGCCAGCAGTCCGGGACAGGTCCCCGACGAGTACTTC
TRBD2	TRBV7-9	once	TRBJ2-5	CASSRTSGEETQYF	TGTGCCAGCAGCCGGACTAGCGGGGAAGAGACCCAGTACTTC
NA	TRBV6-5	NA	TRBJ2-2	CASRQTANTGELFF	TGTGCCAGCAGACAGACAGCGAACACCGGGGAGCTGTTTTTT
NA	TRBV5-1	NA	TRBJ1-2	CASSLQGDGYTF	TGCGCCAGCAGCTTGCAGGGTGATGGCTACACCTTC
NA	TRBV11-2	NA	TRBJ1-1	CASSSPGDGAFF	TGTGCCAGCAGTTCACCAGGGGACGGAGCTTTCTTT
TRBD2	TRBV27	NA	TRBJ2-3	CASTGLAGTDTQYF	TGTGCCAGCACAGGACTAGCGGGCACAGATACGCAGTATTTT
TRBD1	TRBV4-3	NA	TRBJ2-7	CASSQADRGNYEQYF	TGCGCCAGCAGCCAAGCCGACAGGGGGAACTACGAGCAGTACTTC
NA	TRBV5-1	NA	TRBJ1-5	CASSPGEQGVSPQHF	TGCGCCAGCAGCCCAGGAGAACAGGGAGTTTCGCCCCAGCATTTT
TRBD2	TRBV4-1	NA	TRBJ2-1	CASSLLRGLAGPYNEQFF	TGCGCCAGCAGCCTTCTGAGGGGACTAGCGGGGCCTTACAATGAGCAGTTCTTC
TRBD2	TRBV28	NA	TRBJ2-1	CASSLTLLAGGYEQFF	TGTGCCAGCAGTTTAACGTTGCTAGCGGGGGGGTATGAGCAGTTCTTC
TRBD1	TRBV19	NA	TRBJ1-6	CASNTGDNSPLHF	TGTGCCAGCAACACAGGGGATAATTCACCCCTCCACTTT